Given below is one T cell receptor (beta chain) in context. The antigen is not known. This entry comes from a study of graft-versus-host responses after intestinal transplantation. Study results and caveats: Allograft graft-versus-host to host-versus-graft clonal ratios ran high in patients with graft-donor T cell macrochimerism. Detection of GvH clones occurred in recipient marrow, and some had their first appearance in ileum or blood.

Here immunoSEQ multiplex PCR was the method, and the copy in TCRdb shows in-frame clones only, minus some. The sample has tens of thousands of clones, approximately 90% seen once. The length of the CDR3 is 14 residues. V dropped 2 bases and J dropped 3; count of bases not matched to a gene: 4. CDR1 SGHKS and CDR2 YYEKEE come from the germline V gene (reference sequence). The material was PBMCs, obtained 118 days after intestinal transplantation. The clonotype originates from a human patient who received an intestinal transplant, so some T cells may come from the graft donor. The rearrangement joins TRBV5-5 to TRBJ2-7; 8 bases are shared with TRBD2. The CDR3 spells CASSFEREIYEQYF. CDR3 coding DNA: TGTGCCAGCAGCTTCGAGCGGGAGATCTACGAGCAGTACTTC. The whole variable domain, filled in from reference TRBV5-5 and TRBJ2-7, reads DAGVTQSPTHLIKTRGQQVTLRCSPISGHKSVSWYQQVLGQGPQFIFQYYEKEERGRGNFPDRFSARQFPNYSSELNVNALLLGDSALYLCASSFEREIYEQYFGPGTRLTVT.